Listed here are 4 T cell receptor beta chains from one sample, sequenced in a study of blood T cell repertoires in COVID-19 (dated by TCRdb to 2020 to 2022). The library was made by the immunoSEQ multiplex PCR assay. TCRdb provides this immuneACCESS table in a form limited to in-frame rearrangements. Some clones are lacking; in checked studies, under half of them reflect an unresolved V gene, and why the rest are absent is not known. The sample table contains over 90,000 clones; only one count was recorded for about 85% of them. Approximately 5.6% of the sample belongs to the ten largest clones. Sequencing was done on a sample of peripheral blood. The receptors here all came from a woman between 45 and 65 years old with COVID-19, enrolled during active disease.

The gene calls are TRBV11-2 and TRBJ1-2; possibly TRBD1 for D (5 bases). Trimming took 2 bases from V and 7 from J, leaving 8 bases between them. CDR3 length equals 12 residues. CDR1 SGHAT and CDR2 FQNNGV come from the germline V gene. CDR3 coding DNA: TGTGCCAGCAGCTTACAGGGTCGTGGCTACACCTTC. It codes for CASSLQGRGYTF.

The DNA of the CDR3 is TGTGCCATCAGACGTGGGGTGACAGGGGGATCTAACTATGGCTACACCTTC. Its protein is CAIRRGVTGGSNYGYTF. This chain links TRBV10-3 with TRBJ1-2; 9 positions agree with TRBD1. The CDR3 loop spans 17 amino acids. V was pared by 6 bases and J by 0 bases, with 11 bases of the junction left unmatched. The germline V gene encodes CDR1 ENHRY and CDR2 SYGVKD.

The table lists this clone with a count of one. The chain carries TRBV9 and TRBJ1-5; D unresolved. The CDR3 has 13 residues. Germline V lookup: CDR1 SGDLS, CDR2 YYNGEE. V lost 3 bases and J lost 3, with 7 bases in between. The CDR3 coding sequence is TGTGCCAGCAGCGCAGGTTACAATCAGCCCCAGCATTTT. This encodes CASSAGYNQPQHF.

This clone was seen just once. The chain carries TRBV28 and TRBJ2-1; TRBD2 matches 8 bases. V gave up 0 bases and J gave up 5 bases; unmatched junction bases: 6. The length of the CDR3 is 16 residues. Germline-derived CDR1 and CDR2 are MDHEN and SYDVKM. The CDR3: CASSLWIAGSNNEQFF. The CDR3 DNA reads TGTGCCAGCAGTTTATGGATAGCGGGATCAAACAATGAGCAGTTCTTC.